These T cell receptor beta chains were read from a single sample in a study of blood T cell repertoires in COVID-19. Method: immunoSEQ multiplex PCR; TCRdb's copy keeps in-frame clones and lacks some. The repertoire holds tens of thousands of clones, with 80% to 85% as singletons. The specimen was peripheral blood. The origin of the receptors is a woman aged 55-70 years with acute or convalescent COVID-19. The CDR3 runs from the conserved cysteine through the conserved F or W. A D gene is named only where the DNA matches it firmly. Not every row has a clone size; where given, it reads once, few, many or a size class.

V gene	clone size	J gene	D gene	CDR3 DNA	CDR3 protein
TRBV10-2	.	TRBJ1-2	TRBD1	TGCGCCAGCAGCCCCGGGACAGCTAACTATGGCTACACCTTC	CASSPGTANYGYTF
TRBV11-2	.	TRBJ1-5	.	TGTGCCAGCAGCTTACCTCCTTCCTCCTCGGGCAATCAGCCCCAGCATTTT	CASSLPPSSSGNQPQHF
TRBV5-1	.	TRBJ2-3	.	TGCGCCAGCAGCGCCGACAAGAGCACAGATACGCAGTATTTT	CASSADKSTDTQYF
TRBV27	.	TRBJ2-5	TRBD2	TGTGCCAGCAGTTTAATGGGGGGGGGAGAGACCCAGTACTTC	CASSLMGGGETQYF
TRBV12-3/TRBV12-4	once	TRBJ2-7	TRBD2	TGTGCCAGCAGACTAGCGGGGAGCTACGAGCAGTACTTC	CASRLAGSYEQYF
TRBV4-2	.	TRBJ2-6	.	TGTGCCAGCAGCCAAGATCAGGGATCGGGGGCCAACGTCCTGACTTTC	CASSQDQGSGANVLTF
TRBV6-5	.	TRBJ1-1	TRBD1	TGTGCCAGCAGGACAGGGGGCCAAGGGGCTTTCTTT	CASRTGGQGAFF
TRBV7-9	.	TRBJ2-1	.	TGTGCCAGCAGCTTATATGGGGGGGCGTACAATGAGCAGTTCTTC	CASSLYGGAYNEQFF
TRBV27	.	TRBJ2-1	TRBD1	TGTGCCAGCAGTCCCAGATCCGGGACAGGGGACAATGAGCAGTTCTTC	CASSPRSGTGDNEQFF
TRBV6-1	.	TRBJ1-2	.	TGTGCCAGCAGTGACGGAGGGAGGGGCTACACCTTC	CASSDGGRGYTF
TRBV6-5	.	TRBJ1-5	.	TGTGCCACCGCCAGGAGGGGAGGAAGCCAGCCCCAGCATTTT	CATARRGGSQPQHF
TRBV3-1/TRBV3-2	.	TRBJ1-5	.	TGTGCCAGCAGCCAAGATCCACTCCCGGAGCAGCCCCAGCATTTT	CASSQDPLPEQPQHF
TRBV6-1	.	TRBJ2-5	.	TGTGCCAGCAGTGAAGGTGAACAGGGTTCAGAGACCCAGTACTTC	CASSEGEQGSETQYF
TRBV9	.	TRBJ2-4	TRBD2	TGTGCCAGCAGCGTTGATCCCCCTAGCGGGGTCGAAAACATTCAGTACTTC	CASSVDPPSGVENIQYF
TRBV19	.	TRBJ1-2	.	TGTGCCAGTAGTACCGGGGACTATGGCTACACCTTC	CASSTGDYGYTF
TRBV5-6	.	TRBJ1-1	.	TGTGCCAGCAGCTTCAGGGACACAGCCACTGAAGCTTTCTTT	CASSFRDTATEAFF
TRBV6-5	.	TRBJ1-5	.	TGTGCCAGCAGCGGGACAAGCAATCAGCCCCAGCATTTT	CASSGTSNQPQHF
TRBV7-9	.	TRBJ2-2	.	TGTGCCAGCAGCCCTACGACACCGAACACCGGGGAGCTGTTTTTT	CASSPTTPNTGELFF
TRBV19	once	TRBJ1-2	TRBD1	TGTGCCAGTAGTATCGGGACAGTCTATGGCTACACCTTC	CASSIGTVYGYTF
TRBV6-1	.	TRBJ1-2	.	TGTGCCAGCAGTGAAGGAGGGGGGGACCCTAGCTATGGCTACACCTTC	CASSEGGGDPSYGYTF
TRBV5-1	.	TRBJ2-1	TRBD2	TGCGCCAGCAGCCTAGGACTAGCACAATACAATGAGCAGTTCTTC	CASSLGLAQYNEQFF
TRBV4-2	.	TRBJ1-2	.	TGTGCCAGCAGCCAAGATCGAGTTTCGGCTAACTATGGCTACACCTTC	CASSQDRVSANYGYTF
TRBV2	.	TRBJ1-4	.	TGTGCCAGCAGTGAAGCGCTTCGGGTGCGGGATGAAAAACTGTTTTTT	CASSEALRVRDEKLFF
TRBV2	.	TRBJ2-2	TRBD1	TGTGCCAGCAGTTCCGGGACAGGTGGCACCGGGGAGCTGTTTTTT	CASSSGTGGTGELFF
TRBV27	.	TRBJ2-2	TRBD2	TGTGCCAGCAGCCTGTCGCGGGGGATGAACACCGGGGAGCTGTTTTTT	CASSLSRGMNTGELFF
TRBV27	.	TRBJ2-5	.	TGTGCCAGCAGTTTGGGCAGGGGAAAAGAGACCCAGTACTTC	CASSLGRGKETQYF
TRBV7-2	few	TRBJ2-1	.	TGTGCCAGCAGCTTAGCTTTGGAGCGTAGCGATGAGCAGTTCTTC	CASSLALERSDEQFF
TRBV11-2	few	TRBJ1-2	TRBD1	TGTGCCAGCAGCCCCTGGACAGGGGGCTTTGACTATGGCTACACCTTC	CASSPWTGGFDYGYTF
TRBV5-1	.	TRBJ1-6	TRBD1	TGCGCCAGCAGCTTGGGCCGACAGGGGGGTAATTCACCCCTCCACTTT	CASSLGRQGGNSPLHF
TRBV7-9	.	TRBJ1-5	TRBD1	TGTGCCAGCGGGGCAGGGGGCTCGGAGGCGCCCCAGCATTTT	CASGAGGSEAPQHF
TRBV27	.	TRBJ2-5	.	TGTGCCAGCAGTTTCGACCCTACCGGGGAGACCCAGTACTTC	CASSFDPTGETQYF
TRBV24-1	.	TRBJ2-1	TRBD1	TGTGCCACCAGCGCAGGACAGGGCGGAGAGAAAGAGCAGTTCTTC	CATSAGQGGEKEQFF
TRBV24-1	.	TRBJ1-1	.	TGTGCCACCGGGGGGGATGGCACTGAAGCTTTCTTT	CATGGDGTEAFF
TRBV5-1	few	TRBJ1-1	.	TGCGCCAGCAGCTTGGCCTCGAACACTGAAGCTTTCTTT	CASSLASNTEAFF
TRBV19	.	TRBJ1-2	.	TGTGCCAGTAGTAGCCGTTGGAGGGACTATGGCTACACCTTC	CASSSRWRDYGYTF
TRBV5-1	.	TRBJ1-4	.	TGCGCCAGCAGCTTGCGGCAGGGAAATGAAAAACTGTTTTTT	CASSLRQGNEKLFF
TRBV7-9	few	TRBJ2-7	.	TGTGCCAGCAGTCCGGCAGGACTAAGGATGGACGAGCAGTACTTC	CASSPAGLRMDEQYF
TRBV7-6	.	TRBJ2-7	.	TGTGCCAGCAGCTTTTACAGGGACAACGAGCAGTACTTC	CASSFYRDNEQYF
TRBV5-1	.	TRBJ2-7	.	TGCGCCAGCAGCTCGGGGGACTCTCTTTCAGGCGAGCAGTACTTC	CASSSGDSLSGEQYF
TRBV6-4	.	TRBJ2-3	TRBD2	TGTGCCAGCAGTCGAAGCGGGGGCACAGATACGCAGTATTTT	CASSRSGGTDTQYF
TRBV11-2	once	TRBJ2-7	.	TGTGCCAGCAGCTTAGACCCCCCTTCCGAGCAGTACTTC	CASSLDPPSEQYF
TRBV5-1	.	TRBJ2-5	.	TGCGCCAGCAGGACTTCAGGGATGTACCAAGAGACCCAGTACTTC	CASRTSGMYQETQYF
TRBV9	once	TRBJ1-3	.	TGTGCCAGCAGCGTAGCTGGGCTTCCTGGAAACACCATATATTTT	CASSVAGLPGNTIYF
TRBV19	.	TRBJ2-7	TRBD1	TGTGCCAGTAGTATAGAAGGGACAGGGAAAGGAAGACAGTACTTC	CASSIEGTGKGRQYF
TRBV7-3	.	TRBJ2-7	TRBD1	TGTGCCAGCAGTCCAGACAGGGGGGACGAGCAGTACTTC	CASSPDRGDEQYF
TRBV7-8	once	TRBJ1-2	.	TGTGCCAGCAGCCTGGGGTTACCAGGGGTGCGTTATGGCTACACCTTC	CASSLGLPGVRYGYTF
TRBV19	many	TRBJ1-3	.	TGTGCCAGTAGTAGGGGACTCTCTGGAAACACCATATATTTT	CASSRGLSGNTIYF
TRBV7-2	.	TRBJ1-1	TRBD1	TGTGCCAGCAGTCGGGACAGGGGGTCAGAAGCTTTCTTT	CASSRDRGSEAFF
TRBV5-5	.	TRBJ2-1	TRBD1	TGTGCCAGCAGCGGGGACAGGGTTCGCAATGAGCAGTTCTTC	CASSGDRVRNEQFF
TRBV6-5	.	TRBJ1-2	.	TGTGCCAGCCTCGTAAAGCTTATGGACTATGGCTACACCTTC	CASLVKLMDYGYTF
TRBV4-1	.	TRBJ1-3	.	TGCGCCAGCAGCCAAGGTCCGGGGAACACCATATATTTT	CASSQGPGNTIYF
TRBV29-1	.	TRBJ2-5	TRBD2	TGCAGCGTTGAATACGGTAGCGGGGGGGCTCAGACCCAGTACTTC	CSVEYGSGGAQTQYF
TRBV7-9	.	TRBJ2-3	.	TGTGCCAGCAGCTACAAACAGATCACAGATACGCAGTATTTT	CASSYKQITDTQYF